One sample yielded the 27 T cell receptor beta chains listed below, sequenced in a study of regulatory T cells in long-lasting Graves disease. Assembly of TCR beta libraries relied on iRepertoire HTBI primers together with Arm-PCR of CDR3 regions. A single record per CDR3 protein comes from TCRdb applying MiXCR to the multiplex PCR reads. The sample lists 420,000 or so distinct CDR3 sequences, about 25% occurring once. Regarding time point: persistent/refractory GD, antithyroid drugs over 5 years with positive TRAb. RNA extracted from PBMCs served as the sequencing template. Sequenced material: peripheral blood mononuclear cells (PBMCs), taken when the disease was refractory, from a patient treated with antithyroid drugs. The source is a female donor with Graves disease.

This clonotype was observed at least ten times. The rearrangement uses TRBV7-2 and TRBJ2-2; D call uncertain. The CDR3 spans 11 residues. Trimming took 6 bases from V and 5 from J, leaving 4 bases between them. Germline V CDR1 and CDR2: SGHTA, FQGNSA. This chain's CDR3 is CASSKTGELFF. CDR3 nucleotide sequence: TGTGCCAGCAGTAAGACCGGGGAGCTGTTTTTT.

About this clonotype: A read error is possible here, since a much larger clone lies one base away. The CDR3 carries no conserved terminal phenylalanine or tryptophan, so it likely arises from a read error. This sequence joins TRBV7-2 and TRBJ1-2; D unclear. V lost 1 base, J lost 4 bases, and 13 bases lay in between. Germline CDR1 and CDR2: SGHTA and FQGNSA. CDR3 length: 15 residues. The CDR3 region is CASSLEWVRSYGYTL. CDR3 sequence (DNA): TGTGCCAGCAGCTTAGAGTGGGTCCGTAGCTATGGCTACACCTTA.

The rearrangement uses TRBV27 and TRBJ2-7; D is uncertain. CDR1 MNHEY and CDR2 SMNVEV come from the germline V gene (reference sequence). Trimming took off 4 bases at V and 7 bases at J, with 8 bases between the two ends. CDR3 length: 11 amino acids. This CDR3 reads CASSSYGEQYF. DNA for the CDR3: TGTGCCAGCAGTTCATACGGGGAGCAGTACTTC.

This clonotype has ten or more counts. The CDR3 nucleotides read TGTGCCAGCAGCGTAGTCGGGGGAGGCACTGAAGCTTTCTTT. Translating gives CASSVVGGGTEAFF. J is TRBJ1-1 and V is TRBV9, with D tentatively TRBD1 (5 bases). CDR1 and CDR2 from the germline V gene are SGDLS and YYNGEE. Trimming stripped 0 bases from V and 4 bases from J, with 10 bases between. CDR3 length: 14 residues. Based on the CDR3 plus reference TRBV9 and TRBJ1-1, the full variable domain is DSGVTQTPKHLITATGQRVTLRCSPRSGDLSVYWYQQSLDQGLQFLIQYYNGEERAKGNILERFSAQQFPDLHSELNLSSLELGDSALYFCASSVVGGGTEAFFGQGTRLTVV.

This clonotype was observed a handful of times. The gene calls are TRBV6-1 and TRBJ1-3, with D possibly being TRBD1 (6 bases). Trimming pared 1 base from V and 5 bases from J, leaving 18 bases between. The CDR3 is 17 residues long. From germline, CDR1 is MNHNS and CDR2 SASEGT. The CDR3 bases are TGTGCCAGCAGTGAAGGATTGCTCAGGGGATATAGAAACACCATATATTTT. Translation: CASSEGLLRGYRNTIYF.

In its sample, this clonotype was seen many times. V usage is TRBV6-1 and J usage is TRBJ2-5; 14 bases match TRBD2. The CDR3 sequence is 16 residues long. V was pared by 6 bases and J by 5 bases, with 8 bases of the junction left unmatched. Germline V gene sequence: CDR1 MNHNS, CDR2 SASEGT. The CDR3 loop reads CASRDRLAGGGETQYF. The CDR3 DNA sequence: TGTGCCAGCAGGGACAGACTAGCGGGAGGGGGGGAGACCCAGTACTTC.

This clonotype was seen a few times. V gene TRBV7-2 combines with J gene TRBJ1-2; tentative D call: TRBD1 (5 bases). Looked up from germline, CDR1 is SGHTA and CDR2 is FQGNSA. This CDR3 is 15 amino acids long. The germline V and J ends were trimmed by 1 base and 5 bases, with 14 bases remaining between them. The CDR3 nucleotides read TGTGCCAGCAGCTTAGAGACCGCGGGGGATTATGGCTACACCTTC. Its protein product is CASSLETAGDYGYTF.

This chain links TRBV19 with TRBJ2-2; 11 bases fit TRBD2. With 3 bases clipped from V and 1 base from J, the junction kept 4 bases outside the gene matches. The CDR3 is 17 residues long. Per germline, CDR1 LNHDA and CDR2 SQIVND (reference sequence). The CDR3 DNA reads TGTGCCAGTAGTATTCCCGGACTAGCGGGGAACACCGGGGAGCTGTTTTTT. Its translation is CASSIPGLAGNTGELFF.

This clonotype has ten or more counts. The J gene is TRBJ1-4, the V gene TRBV11-2, with D uncertain. In germline, CDR1 is SGHAT, CDR2 FQNNGV. This CDR3 has 17 amino acids. Between the trimmed V and J ends, which lost 1 base and 1 base, there was a span of 13 bases. The CDR3 DNA sequence: TGTGCCAGCAGCTTAGCGCGAGGGTTCGTAACTAATGAAAAACTGTTTTTT. Translation gives CASSLARGFVTNEKLFF.

The gene calls are TRBV7-3 and TRBJ2-5; 8 bases match TRBD1. The CDR3 covers 14 residues. With 5 bases clipped from V and 2 bases from J, the junction kept 4 bases outside the gene matches. Germline values: CDR1 SGHTA, CDR2 FQGTGA. The CDR3 coding sequence is TGTGCCAGCAGCGCCGGGGACAGGCAAGAGACCCAGTACTTC. It encodes CASSAGDRQETQYF.

The gene calls are TRBV24-1 and TRBJ1-1, with TRBD1 matching over 7 bases. V lost 7 bases to trimming and J lost 0 bases; unmatched junction nucleotides: 7. The CDR3 totals 15 residues. Germline CDR1 is KGHDR and CDR2 is SFDVKD. As DNA, the CDR3 is TGTGCCACCAGCAAGAAGGGACAGTTGAACACTGAAGCTTTCTTT. This sequence encodes CATSKKGQLNTEAFF.

The chain recombines TRBV5-7 with TRBJ2-4; the match to TRBD2 covers 7 bases. TRBV5-7 is given ORF status, its function remaining uncertain. The CDR3 sequence is 16 residues long. The V gene end was trimmed by 4 bases and the J gene end by 1 base; junction bases not matched to a gene: 8. CDR3 sequence: CASSPGEGLAKNIQYF. The DNA for the CDR3 is TGTGCCAGCAGCCCGGGGGAGGGTTTGGCCAAAAACATTCAGTACTTC.

The chain carries TRBV5-6 and TRBJ2-5; TRBD2 is a possible D gene (5 bases). Trimming removed 2 bases at V and 2 bases at J, with 16 bases between. This CDR3 has 16 amino acids. Germline V gene sequence: CDR1 SGHDT, CDR2 YYEEEE. The CDR3 region is CASSFLLRGLQETQYF. The CDR3, as DNA: TGTGCCAGCAGCTTCCTCCTCCGAGGACTGCAAGAGACCCAGTACTTC.

This clonotype was found many times. The CDR3 DNA reads as TGTGCCAGCAGTGAGGGTGCACACTATGGCTACACCTTC. Its translation: CASSEGAHYGYTF. V usage is TRBV6-1 and J usage is TRBJ1-2; D gene uncertain. In germline, CDR1 is MNHNS, CDR2 SASEGT. Trimming shortened V by 3 bases and J by 3 bases, and 8 bases separated the two germline ends. The CDR3 has 13 residues.

This clonotype has at least ten counts. The CDR3: CASSEALRGGEQYF. DNA of the CDR3: TGTGCCAGCAGTGAAGCGCTTCGAGGTGGCGAGCAGTACTTC. The genes are TRBV2 and TRBJ2-7; D gene ambiguous. CDR1 is SNHLY, CDR2 FYNNEI, per germline. CDR3 size: 14 residues. Trimming shortened V by 0 bases and J by 6 bases, and 12 bases separated the two germline ends. Combining the CDR3 with reference TRBV2 and TRBJ2-7 gives the whole variable domain EPEVTQTPSHQVTQMGQEVILRCVPISNHLYFYWYRQILGQKVEFLVSFYNNEISEKSEIFDDQFSVERPDGSNFTLKIRSTKLEDSAMYFCASSEALRGGEQYFGPGTRLTVT.

This clonotype was observed many times. CDR3 DNA: TGTGCCAGCAGTTTAGTGGGACCTTTTCTGATGAACACTGAAGCTTTCTTT. Its protein is CASSLVGPFLMNTEAFF. The chain uses TRBV28 and TRBJ1-1, with D maybe TRBD1 (5 bases). The CDR3 is made up of 17 amino acids. V was clipped by 2 bases and J by 0 bases, with 16 bases between them. The V gene's germline CDR1 is MDHEN and CDR2 SYDVKM.

This clonotype showed up just a few times. V gene TRBV24-1 combines with J gene TRBJ2-7; 10 bases map to TRBD1. The J segment lost 5 bases and the V segment lost 2 bases, leaving 8 bases of the junction unmatched. CDR3 length: 16 amino acids. CDR1 KGHDR and CDR2 SFDVKD come from the germline V gene. CDR3 amino acids: CATSDSVDRGPDEQYF. The CDR3 nucleotides read TGTGCCACCAGTGATTCCGTAGACAGGGGGCCTGACGAGCAGTACTTC.

This clonotype has ten or more counts. The chain is built from TRBV7-2 and TRBJ2-4; the D call may be TRBD1 or TRBD2 (5 bases each). The CDR3 is 15 amino acids. The germline V gene has CDR1 SGHTA and CDR2 FQGNSA. Trimming removed 6 bases from V and 8 bases from J, with 20 bases in between. The CDR3 reads CASSRASGRDDIQYF. The CDR3 region has the DNA TGTGCCAGCAGTCGCGCATCGGGTCGGGACGACATTCAGTACTTC.

This chain uses TRBV4-1 with TRBJ2-7, with 13 bases that match TRBD2. Germline lookup yields CDR1 MGHRA and CDR2 YSYEKL. Trimming removed 3 bases from V and 3 bases from J; junction bases left unmatched: 2. The CDR3 has 15 residues. The CDR3 DNA reads TGCGCCAGCAGCCACCGGACTAGCGGGAGCTACGAGCAGTACTTC. This translates into CASSHRTSGSYEQYF.

There are a few counts of this clonotype. The chain links TRBV29-1 to TRBJ2-7; either TRBD1 or TRBD2 may fit D (5 bases each). This CDR3 region has 13 residues. Germline V gives CDR1 SQVTM, CDR2 ANQGSEA. Trimming removed 7 bases from V and 3 bases from J, with 16 bases in between. CDR3 in amino acids: CSAAPGSIYEQYF. CDR3 nucleotide sequence: TGCAGCGCCGCTCCAGGGAGTATCTACGAGCAGTACTTC.

The chain combines TRBV5-1 with TRBJ2-5; 11 bases align to TRBD2. Germline CDR1 reads SGHRS; CDR2 reads YFSETQ. Trimming at V came to 0 bases and at J to 5 bases, leaving 6 bases not matched to a gene. CDR3 length equals 16 residues. The CDR3 nucleotides are TGCGCCAGCAGCTTGGGAACTAGCGGGAGAGGGGAGACCCAGTACTTC. It translates to CASSLGTSGRGETQYF.

This clonotype was seen a few times. This chain links TRBV3-1 with TRBJ1-5, with D uncertain. The CDR3 loop spans 14 amino acids. Trimming took 2 bases from V and 0 from J, leaving 5 bases between them. Germline V lookup: CDR1 LGHDT, CDR2 YNNKEL (reference sequence). CDR3 DNA: TGTGCCAGCAGCCAACTGATTAGCAATCAGCCCCAGCATTTT. Translating gives CASSQLISNQPQHF.

This clonotype was detected many times. The gene calls are TRBV3-1 and TRBJ2-7, with D perhaps TRBD2 (6 bases). The CDR3 is 13 amino acids. Trimming took 4 bases from V and 6 from J, leaving 13 bases between them. Germline CDR1 LGHDT, CDR2 YNNKEL (reference sequence). CDR3 sequence: CASSPTGGIEQYF. CDR3 in DNA: TGTGCCAGCAGCCCGACTGGGGGGATCGAGCAGTACTTC.

The sample holds a few counts of this clonotype. The chain carries TRBV19 and TRBJ2-1, with TRBD2 matching 9 bases. Trimming took 4 bases from V and 5 from J; bases not matched to a gene: 3. The germline V gene encodes CDR1 LNHDA and CDR2 SQIVND (reference sequence). The CDR3 extends over 14 amino acids. CDR3 protein: CASSSGRANNEQFF. DNA for the CDR3: TGTGCCAGTAGTAGCGGGAGGGCGAACAATGAGCAGTTCTTC.

This clonotype was seen ten or more times. The rearrangement links TRBV10-3 to TRBJ2-5, with D possibly being TRBD2 (6 bases). CDR3 length: 15 residues. Germline V gene sequence: CDR1 ENHRY, CDR2 SYGVKD. V shed 0 bases and J shed 1 base, with 9 bases lying between them. CDR3 nucleotide sequence: TGTGCCATCAGTGAGTCTGGGCGGGGCCAAGAGACCCAGTACTTC. Translation gives CAISESGRGQETQYF.

This clonotype has at least ten counts. The chain combines TRBV20-1 with TRBJ2-7; D uncertain. Between the trimmed V and J ends, which lost 0 bases and 5 bases, there was a span of 14 bases. Germline V gene data show CDR1 as DFQATT and CDR2 as SNEGSKA (reference sequence). CDR3 length equals 14 residues. The CDR3 bases are TGCAGTGCTAGAGATGCTAGGAGAATAAACGAGCAGTACTTC. Translated, it gives CSARDARRINEQYF.

This clonotype showed up many times. The gene calls are TRBV20-1 and TRBJ2-4, with 8 bases aligning to TRBD1. The germline gives CDR1 DFQATT, CDR2 SNEGSKA (reference sequence). This CDR3 is built from 13 residues. The V gene end was trimmed by 7 bases and the J gene end by 5 bases; junction bases not matched to a gene: 7. CDR3 nucleotides: TGCAGTGTTCACAGGGGGACCCAAAACATTCAGTACTTC. Amino acid sequence: CSVHRGTQNIQYF.